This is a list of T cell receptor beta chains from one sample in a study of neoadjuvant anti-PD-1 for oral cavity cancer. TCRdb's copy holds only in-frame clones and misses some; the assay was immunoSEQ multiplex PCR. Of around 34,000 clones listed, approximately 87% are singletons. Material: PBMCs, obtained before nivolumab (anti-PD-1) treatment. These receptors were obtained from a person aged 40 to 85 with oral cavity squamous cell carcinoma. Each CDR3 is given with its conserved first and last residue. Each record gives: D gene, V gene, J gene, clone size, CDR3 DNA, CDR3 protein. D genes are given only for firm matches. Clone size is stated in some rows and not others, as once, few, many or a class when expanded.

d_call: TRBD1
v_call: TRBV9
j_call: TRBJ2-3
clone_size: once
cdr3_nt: TGTGCCAGCAGCGTAACCCCCGGGACAGTCGAGGCCCGGGATACGCAGTATTTT
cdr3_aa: CASSVTPGTVEARDTQYF

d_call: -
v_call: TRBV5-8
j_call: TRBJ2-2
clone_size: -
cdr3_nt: TGTGCCAGCAGTCAAGGACATCAGAACACCGGGGAGCTGTTTTTT
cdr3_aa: CASSQGHQNTGELFF

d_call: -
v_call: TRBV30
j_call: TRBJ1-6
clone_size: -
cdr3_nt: TGTGCCCCCGAAAAGGAAGATTCGAATTCACCCCTCCACTTT
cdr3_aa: CAPEKEDSNSPLHF

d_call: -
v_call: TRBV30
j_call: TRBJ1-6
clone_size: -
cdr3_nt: TGTGCCTGGAGTGGCGGGAATTCACCCCTCCACTTT
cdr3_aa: CAWSGGNSPLHF

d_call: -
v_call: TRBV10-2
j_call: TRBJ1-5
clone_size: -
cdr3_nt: TGCGCCAGCAGTAATACAGGGCGGCATCAGCCCCAGCATTTT
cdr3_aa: CASSNTGRHQPQHF

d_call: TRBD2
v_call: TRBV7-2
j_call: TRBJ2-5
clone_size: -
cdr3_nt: TGTGCCAGCAGCCTCGGGCGGGGGGAAGAGACCCAGTACTTC
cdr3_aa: CASSLGRGEETQYF

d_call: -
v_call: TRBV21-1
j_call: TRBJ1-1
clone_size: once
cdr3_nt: TGTGCCAGCAGTAAATTCTCGGGGGGGACGGTCACTGAAGCTTTCTTT
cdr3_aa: CASSKFSGGTVTEAFF

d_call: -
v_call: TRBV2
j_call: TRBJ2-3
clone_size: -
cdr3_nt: TGTGCCAGCTTTATAGGAAGGCCCACTAGCACAGATACGCAGTATTTT
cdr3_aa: CASFIGRPTSTDTQYF

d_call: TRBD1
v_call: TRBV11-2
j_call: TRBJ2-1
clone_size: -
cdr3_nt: TGTGCCAGCAGCTCATTTGACAGGGTAAACTACAATGAGCAGTTCTTC
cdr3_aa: CASSSFDRVNYNEQFF

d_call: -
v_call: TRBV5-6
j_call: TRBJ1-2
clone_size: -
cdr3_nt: TGTGCCAGCAGTTTGGCGGGGTATGGCTACACCTTC
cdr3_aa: CASSLAGYGYTF

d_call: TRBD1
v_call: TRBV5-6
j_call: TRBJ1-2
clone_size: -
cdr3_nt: TGTGCCAGCAGCTCGTCACAGGGGTTTTGGGATGGCTACACCTTC
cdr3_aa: CASSSSQGFWDGYTF

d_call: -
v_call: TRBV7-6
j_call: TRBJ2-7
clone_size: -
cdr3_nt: TGTGCCAGCAGCCCACAGGACAGAACCTACGAGCAGTACTTC
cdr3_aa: CASSPQDRTYEQYF

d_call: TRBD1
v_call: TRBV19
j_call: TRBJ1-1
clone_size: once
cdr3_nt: TGTGCCAGCTGGACAGGGCGAAGGGATAACACTGAAGCTTTCTTT
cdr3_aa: CASWTGRRDNTEAFF

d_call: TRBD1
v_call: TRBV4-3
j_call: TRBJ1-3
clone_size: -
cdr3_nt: TGCGCCAGCAGCCAAGTTCGAAACAGGGGTGGAAACACCATATATTTT
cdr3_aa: CASSQVRNRGGNTIYF

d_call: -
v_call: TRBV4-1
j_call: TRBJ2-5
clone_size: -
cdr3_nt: TGCGCCAGCAGCCAAGTAGGTCCTCAAGAGACCCAGTACTTC
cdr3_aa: CASSQVGPQETQYF

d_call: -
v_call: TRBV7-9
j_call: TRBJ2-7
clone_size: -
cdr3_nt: TGTGCCAGCAGCTTAAGGTCCTACGAGCAGTACTTC
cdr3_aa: CASSLRSYEQYF

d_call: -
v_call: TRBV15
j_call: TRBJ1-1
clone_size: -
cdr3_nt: TGTGCCACCAGCAGAGATCCGATGACAGTGAACACTGAAGCTTTCTTT
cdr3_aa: CATSRDPMTVNTEAFF

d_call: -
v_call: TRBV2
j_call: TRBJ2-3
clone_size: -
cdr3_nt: TGTGCCAGCTCTGTCCGGGACCTCACAGATACGCAGTATTTT
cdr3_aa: CASSVRDLTDTQYF

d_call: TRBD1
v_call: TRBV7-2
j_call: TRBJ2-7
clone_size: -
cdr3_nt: TGTGCCAGCAGCGTCGACAGGGGATTCGCCTACGAGCAGTACTTC
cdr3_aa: CASSVDRGFAYEQYF

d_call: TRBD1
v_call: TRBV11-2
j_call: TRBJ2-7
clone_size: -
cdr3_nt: TGTGCCAGCAGGTCACAGGGGTCTGGCTACGAGCAGTACTTC
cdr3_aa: CASRSQGSGYEQYF

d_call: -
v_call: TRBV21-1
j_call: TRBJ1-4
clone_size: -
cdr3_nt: TGTGCCAGCAGCAAAGATGTCGACCATAATGAAAAACTGTTTTTT
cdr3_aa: CASSKDVDHNEKLFF

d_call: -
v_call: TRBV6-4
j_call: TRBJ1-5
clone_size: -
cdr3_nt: TGTGCCAACAGGGCCGGAGTAAATAGCAATCAGCCCCAGCATTTT
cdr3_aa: CANRAGVNSNQPQHF

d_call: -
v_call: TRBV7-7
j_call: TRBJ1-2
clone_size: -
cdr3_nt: TGTGCCAGCAGCTCCGGGCCGGACGACAGTGGACGCTATGGCTACACCTTC
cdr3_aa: CASSSGPDDSGRYGYTF

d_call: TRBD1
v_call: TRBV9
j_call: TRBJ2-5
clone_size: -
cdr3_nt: TGTGCCAGCAGCGCCTGGGACAGTGGGGTAGAGACCCAGTACTTC
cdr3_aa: CASSAWDSGVETQYF

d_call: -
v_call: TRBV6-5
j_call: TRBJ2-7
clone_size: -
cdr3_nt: TGTGCCAGCAGTTACTCGGCCGCGGTACAGTCCTACGAGCAGTACTTC
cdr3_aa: CASSYSAAVQSYEQYF

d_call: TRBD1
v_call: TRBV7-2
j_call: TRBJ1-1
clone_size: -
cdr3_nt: TGTGCCAGCAGCCCCGGACAGGGTTCGGTGAACACTGAAGCTTTCTTT
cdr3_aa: CASSPGQGSVNTEAFF

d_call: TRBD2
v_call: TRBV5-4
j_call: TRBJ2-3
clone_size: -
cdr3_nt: TGTGCCAGCAGCTTGGGGGCTAGCGGGGGAAGCACAGATACGCAGTATTTT
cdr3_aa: CASSLGASGGSTDTQYF

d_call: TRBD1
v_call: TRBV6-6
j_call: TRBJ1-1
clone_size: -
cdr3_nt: TGTGCCAGCAGGTCCGGGGACAGGGCGAACACTGAAGCTTTCTTT
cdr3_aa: CASRSGDRANTEAFF

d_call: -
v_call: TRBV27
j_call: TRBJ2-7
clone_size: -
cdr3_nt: TGTGCCAGCAGTCCCAGGCCCTACGAGCAGTACTTC
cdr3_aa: CASSPRPYEQYF

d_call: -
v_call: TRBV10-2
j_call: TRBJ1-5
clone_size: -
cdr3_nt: TGCGCCACGCACAGAGGGTTTCAGAGCAATCAGCCCCAGCATTTT
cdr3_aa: CATHRGFQSNQPQHF

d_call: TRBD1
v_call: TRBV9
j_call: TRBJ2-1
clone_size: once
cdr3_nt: TGTGCCAGCAGGAGGGGGACAGGGGGCCTTGACAATGAGCAGTTCTTC
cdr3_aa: CASRRGTGGLDNEQFF

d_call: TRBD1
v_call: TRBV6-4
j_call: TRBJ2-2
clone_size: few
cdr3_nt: TGTGCCAGCAGTGACTCGGTGGGACAGGGAATCGGGGAGCTGTTTTTT
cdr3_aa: CASSDSVGQGIGELFF

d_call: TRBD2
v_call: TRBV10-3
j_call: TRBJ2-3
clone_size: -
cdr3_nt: TGTGCCATCAGTGAGTCGGGACTAGAGAGCACAGATACGCAGTATTTT
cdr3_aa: CAISESGLESTDTQYF

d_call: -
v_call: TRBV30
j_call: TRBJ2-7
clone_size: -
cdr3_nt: TGTGCCTGGAGTTCCAAGGCAGGGGCCATCTCCTACGAGCAGTACTTC
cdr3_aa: CAWSSKAGAISYEQYF

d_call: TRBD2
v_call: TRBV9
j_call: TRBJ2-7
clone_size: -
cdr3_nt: TGTGCCAGCAGCGCACGAGGAGGGAGGGACGCCGAGCAGTACTTC
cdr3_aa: CASSARGGRDAEQYF

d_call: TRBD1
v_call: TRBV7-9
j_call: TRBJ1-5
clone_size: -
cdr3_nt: TGTGCCAGCAGCCAGGGGGCATATGCCAATCAGCCCCAGCATTTT
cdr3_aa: CASSQGAYANQPQHF

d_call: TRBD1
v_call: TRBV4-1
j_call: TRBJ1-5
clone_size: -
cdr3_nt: TGCGCCAGCAGCCAAGCCGGGACAGGGATTCAGCCCCAGCATTTT
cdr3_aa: CASSQAGTGIQPQHF